This TCR beta chain was sequenced in a study of cytotoxic CD8 clonotypes in ibrutinib-treated CLL. Study-wide results and caveats: The study found clonality rose at ibrutinib response, then fell toward baseline at progression.

This CDR3 spans 13 amino acids. The V end lost 8 bases, the J end lost 6 bases, and 20 bases lay between the germline ends. CDR1 is SQVTM, CDR2 ANQGSEA, per germline. Measured with immunoSEQ multiplex PCR; TCRdb has only the in-frame clones, and not every one. The table shows around 16,000 clones, with about 70% occurring only once. Of note for this clone: Its antigen is not identified.

The receptor was derived from a human donor with chronic lymphocytic leukemia. Source: PBMCs, taken before ibrutinib treatment. V and J are TRBV29-1 and TRBJ2-7; D might be TRBD1 or TRBD2, each matching 5 bases. The CDR3 bases are TGCAGCCCTCATCGGGACCAGTCAGGCGAGCAGTACTTC. Translating gives CSPHRDQSGEQYF.